This T cell receptor (beta chain) came from a study of T cell responses to AZD1222 COVID-19 vaccine. Overall study context: Samples with a second dose at about 4 or about 12 weeks were pooled together.

TCRdb's copy holds only in-frame clones and misses some; the assay was immunoSEQ multiplex PCR. The sample has 120,000 to 150,000 clones, roughly 88% seen once. Study findings and constraints: No day 14 peak samples; only post-peak repertoires were characterized. Spike-specific TCR breadth and depth grew following two AZD1222 doses. Donors skewed white British and female; clonal diversity was possibly underestimated.

The germline V gene has CDR1 ENHRY and CDR2 SYGVKD. The CDR3 contains 15 residues. V trimming: 7 bases; J trimming: 7 bases; junction bases outside the gene matches: 9. This clone was detected a few times. Its antigen is unknown. The rearrangement links TRBV10-3 to TRBJ2-1, with TRBD2 identical over 11 bases. This sequence originates from an adult in good health. The specimen was peripheral blood, collected on day 0 of AZD1222 vaccination. The CDR3 DNA reads TGTGCCATCACTTCGCTAGCGGGGGGTAGTAATGAGCAGTTCTTC. Protein: CAITSLAGGSNEQFF.